This T cell receptor (beta chain) was observed in a study of post-analysis software for immune sequencing data. Regarding the study as a whole: When patients were compared with controls, about five TRBV segments were more frequent, TRBV5-6, TRBV5-1 and TRBV20-1 among them. Among multiple sclerosis patients, normalized Chao1 diversity was significantly below that of controls.

Concerning this clonotype: The target antigen is unknown.

The V and J ends lost 1 base and 0 bases respectively, with 15 bases between them. This CDR3 spans 17 amino acids. Germline V gene lookup returns CDR1 SNHLY and CDR2 FYNNEI. Unique molecular identifiers had been added to the TCR beta cDNA libraries. TCRdb reprocessed the PCR reads with MiXCR, giving one entry per CDR3 protein. In the table there are 400,000 to 500,000 distinct CDR3 sequences, more than 30% of which are singletons. This clonotype originated in a girl aged 2-9 years with multiple sclerosis. The gene calls are TRBV2 and TRBJ2-5, with D possibly TRBD1 on 5 matching bases. The sequencing sample was made of blood. The CDR3 sequence is CASSEEGYTPDQETQYF. The CDR3 coding sequence is TGTGCCAGCAGTGAAGAGGGGTACACCCCCGACCAAGAGACCCAGTACTTC. The full variable domain, in which reference TRBV2 and TRBJ2-5 provide the parts outside the CDR3, is EPEVTQTPSHQVTQMGQEVILRCVPISNHLYFYWYRQILGQKVEFLVSFYNNEISEKSEIFDDQFSVERPDGSNFTLKIRSTKLEDSAMYFCASSEEGYTPDQETQYFGPGTRLLVL.